This TCR beta chain was identified during a study of PD-1 blockade in classical Hodgkin lymphoma. Assay used: immunoSEQ multiplex PCR; TCRdb lists only in-frame clones, some missing. The data show 6,500 to 7,500 clones, with about 76% seen just once and roughly 35% held by the top ten. The study's findings and limits: Repertoire differences have undefined causes, possibly disease activity or prior therapy. Unlike CD8+ TCR diversity, which did not rise significantly by C4D1, CD4+ TCR diversity did. When set against healthy donors, newly diagnosed patients were reported to show lower baseline TCR diversity.

In the case of this clone: The antigen is not known.

Every patient had relapsed following autologous stem cell transplantation, and cohorts differed in brentuximab vedotin exposure. Best overall response was complete response, partial response or progressive disease in these relapsed/refractory classical Hodgkin lymphoma patients. J was trimmed by 6 bases and V by 4 bases; bases with no gene match: 5. The CDR3 consists of 14 residues. Germline CDR1 reads SGHTS; CDR2 reads YDEGEE. This clonotype originated in a human donor with classical Hodgkin lymphoma. This chain joins TRBV5-8 and TRBJ1-5, with 9 bases identical to TRBD1. The specimen was peripheral blood mononuclear cells (PBMCs), collected before the second cycle of nivolumab. As DNA, the CDR3 is TGTGCCAGCAGCCGGGACAGGGAGGGTCAGCCCCAGCATTTT. It is translated as CASSRDREGQPQHF. The full variable domain, rest sourced from reference TRBV5-8 and TRBJ1-5, is EAGVTQSPTHLIKTRGQQATLRCSPISGHTSVYWYQQALGLGLQFLLWYDEGEERNRGNFPPRFSGRQFPNYSSELNVNALELEDSALYLCASSRDREGQPQHFGDGTRLSIL.